The 16 T cell receptor beta chains listed next were all sequenced from one sample in a study of breast tumors, draining lymph nodes, adjacent tissues. One entry per CDR3 protein, called by TCRdb with MiXCR from the multiplex PCR reads. The profile shows 290,000 or so distinct CDR3 sequences, 30% of them singletons. Axillary draining lymph nodes of breast cancer patients supplied the node samples. Input material: axillary lymph node tissue. The receptors originated from a female donor with breast cancer. Some clones in this sample may be carry-over from other donors' samples.

At least ten counts were recorded for this clonotype. J is TRBJ2-1 and V is TRBV2, with 12 bases fitting TRBD2. The CDR3 is 15 residues long. The V segment lost 1 base and the J segment 9 bases; nucleotides outside the gene matches: 4. Germline V gene data show CDR1 as SNHLY and CDR2 as FYNNEI. CDR3 protein: CASSEGLAGGVEQFF. The DNA of the CDR3 is TGTGCCAGCAGTGAAGGGCTAGCGGGAGGGGTTGAGCAGTTCTTC.

Details on this clonotype: Possible read error: a much larger clone is one base away. The chain carries TRBV12-3 or TRBV12-4 and TRBJ2-1, with 11 nucleotides matching TRBD2. V lost 6 bases, J lost 4 bases, and 11 bases stayed unmatched. The CDR3 totals 17 residues. Here the CDR3 DNA reads TGTGCCAGCAGAGCGCCTGGGGGGACTAGCGGATACAATGAGCAGTTCTTC. Amino acids: CASRAPGGTSGYNEQFF.

This rearrangement joins TRBV7-8 to TRBJ1-2; 9 bases align to TRBD1. CDR3 length equals 16 residues. V shed 5 bases and J 0 bases; nucleotides not matched to a gene: 7. Germline V gives CDR1 SGHVS, CDR2 FQNEAQ. This CDR3 is CASSLRDRAANYGYTF. DNA of the CDR3: TGTGCCAGCAGCCTCCGGGACAGGGCAGCTAACTATGGCTACACCTTC. Full variable domain (remainder filled in from reference TRBV7-8 and TRBJ1-2): GAGVSQSPRYKVAKRGQDVALRCDPISGHVSLFWYQQALGQGPEFLTYFQNEAQLDKSGLPSDRFFAERPEGSVSTLKIQRTQQEDSAVYLCASSLRDRAANYGYTFGSGTRLTVV.

This clonotype was detected many times. The chain couples TRBV28 to TRBJ1-5; D is unresolved. The V end was cut by 3 bases, the J end by 3 bases, with 12 bases between. This CDR3 is built from 15 residues. Germline CDR1 MDHEN, CDR2 SYDVKM. CDR3 amino acids: CASSFSLGDNQPQHF. The CDR3 DNA is TGTGCCAGCAGTTTCTCGTTAGGCGACAATCAGCCCCAGCATTTT.

This chain links TRBV5-6 with TRBJ2-5; D gene unclear. Germline CDR1 SGHDT, CDR2 YYEEEE. Deletions cut 4 bases from V and 3 bases from J, with 16 bases between. This CDR3 spans 15 amino acids. The DNA for the CDR3 is TGTGCCAGCAGCAAAAAGGGCGCGTTGGAAGAGACCCAGTACTTC. It codes for CASSKKGALEETQYF.

This clonotype occurred many times. The chain recombines TRBV4-2 with TRBJ2-2; 9 bases align to TRBD1. This CDR3 region has 15 residues. CDR1 is LGHNA, CDR2 YNFKEQ, per germline. Trimming at V came to 0 bases and at J to 5 bases, leaving 1 base not matched to a gene. Here the CDR3 reads CASSQETGGTGELFF. CDR3 nucleotides: TGTGCCAGCAGCCAAGAGACAGGGGGGACCGGGGAGCTGTTTTTT.

This clonotype was seen a handful of times. J is TRBJ1-5 and V is TRBV28; 9 bases are shared with TRBD1. CDR3 length: 14 residues. CDR1 and CDR2 (germline): MDHEN, SYDVKM. J was trimmed by 6 bases and V by 5 bases; bases with no gene match: 5. This CDR3 is CASSLQGAAQPQHF. The CDR3 DNA reads as TGTGCCAGCAGTCTACAGGGGGCTGCTCAGCCCCAGCATTTT.

This clonotype was seen at least ten times. This chain joins TRBV10-3 and TRBJ2-7; 8 bases agree with TRBD1. Germline assignment: CDR1 ENHRY and CDR2 SYGVKD. CDR3 size: 17 residues. Trimming cost V 5 bases and J 0 bases; bases outside gene matches: 12. CDR3 nucleotides: TGTGCCATCAGTAAGGACAGGGAGGACGGGAACTCCTACGAGCAGTACTTC. Amino acids: CAISKDREDGNSYEQYF.

V gene TRBV7-2 combines with J gene TRBJ2-5; tentatively, D is TRBD2 (6 bases). The CDR3 extends over 15 amino acids. Germline CDR1 SGHTA, CDR2 FQGNSA. V was cut by 5 bases and J by 4 bases, with 17 bases left in between. The CDR3 DNA follows: TGTGCCAGCAGCCTCAGGACCCGAGCGGGAGAGACCCAGTACTTC. Encoded protein: CASSLRTRAGETQYF.

This clonotype was counted at least ten times. The chain joins TRBV3-1 to TRBJ1-5, with 7 bases that match TRBD1. The V gene's germline CDR1 is LGHDT and CDR2 YNNKEL (reference sequence). The CDR3 is 14 amino acids. Losses at the gene ends were 4 bases for V and 7 bases for J; bases not matched to a gene: 7. The CDR3 region has the DNA TGTGCCAGCAGCCCGACAGGGCGAAGACAGCCCCAGCATTTT. Encoded protein: CASSPTGRRQPQHF.

As for this clonotype: Germline is not matched at one junction end, which may reflect a read error. This chain connects TRBV11-1 to TRBJ2-4; D perhaps matches TRBD2 (6 bases). CDR1 is SGHAT and CDR2 is FQDESV in the germline V gene (reference sequence). The CDR3 is 16 residues long. The CDR3 DNA reads as TGTGCCAGCAGCCCACTCCGGGGGTCAGTGGGGAACACTCAGTACTTC. This translates into CASSPLRGSVGNTQYF.

Regarding this clonotype: A much larger clone lies a single base off, so this may be a read error. The chain links TRBV6-6 to TRBJ2-7; TRBD2 matches 12 bases. Germline V CDR1 and CDR2: MNHNY, SVGAGI (reference sequence). The CDR3 runs 14 residues. J gave up 3 bases and V 8 bases, and 5 bases lay outside the gene matches. The CDR3 sequence is CASARTSGNYEQYF. DNA of the CDR3: TGTGCCAGCGCCCGGACTAGCGGGAACTACGAGCAGTACTTC.

On this clonotype itself: Possible read error: a much larger clone is one base away. CDR3 bases: TGTGCCAGCAGCCAAGGGAGCCCGGGAGATAATTCACCCCTCCACTTT. It specifies CASSQGSPGDNSPLHF. The rearrangement links TRBV3-1 to TRBJ1-6; no firm D call. The V end lost 1 base, the J end lost 5 bases, and 12 bases lay between the germline ends. The V gene's germline CDR1 is LGHDT and CDR2 YNNKEL (reference sequence). The length of the CDR3 is 16 residues.

This clonotype has a count of ten or more. The CDR3 region is CASSSRDSSNYGYTF. CDR3 nucleotides: TGTGCCAGCAGTAGTCGGGACAGTTCTAACTATGGCTACACCTTC. This sequence joins TRBV25-1 and TRBJ1-2; 7 bases map to TRBD1. Germline V gene sequence: CDR1 MGHDK, CDR2 SYGVNS. Trimming removed 5 bases from V and 0 bases from J; junction bases left unmatched: 6. This CDR3 comprises 15 residues.

Comments on this clonotype: Being one base from a much bigger clone, this may be a read error. The chain employs TRBV19 and TRBJ2-7; the D is unclear. The CDR3 contains 16 residues. CDR1 LNHDA and CDR2 SQIVND come from the germline V gene (reference sequence). V gave up 3 bases and J gave up 3 bases, with 18 bases separating them. The CDR3 loop reads CASSMVSTYPIYEQYF. The DNA for the CDR3 is TGTGCCAGTAGTATGGTTTCGACTTACCCTATCTACGAGCAGTACTTC.

The chain uses TRBV11-3 and TRBJ2-3; 7 nucleotides match TRBD2. CDR3 size: 17 residues. Looked up from germline, CDR1 is SGHNT and CDR2 is YENEEA. The V segment lost 0 bases and the J segment 6 bases; nucleotides outside the gene matches: 12. This CDR3 is CASSLDRTTGRSDTQYF. The CDR3 DNA follows: TGTGCCAGCAGCTTAGATAGGACTACCGGGAGGTCCGATACGCAGTATTTT.